The next 8 T cell receptor beta chains were all read from a single sample in a study of cytomegalovirus exposure and HLA in healthy donors. The PCR ran on 60 Vbeta and 13 Jbeta primers. Clones were sequenced by immunoSEQ multiplex PCR, and TCRdb holds only the in-frame ones, with some missing. The sample yields over 150,000 clones, 70% to 80% seen once. Specimen: PBMCs. These TCRs come from a man in his 60s in good health and CMV-seronegative.

The chain is built from TRBV6-1 and TRBJ1-6; D call uncertain. V was cut by 8 bases and J by 15 bases, with 14 bases left in between. Germline CDR1 MNHNS, CDR2 SASEGT. The CDR3 runs to 11 residues. CDR3 sequence: CASQMAGHLHF. The CDR3 nucleotides are TGTGCCAGCCAGATGGCAGGTCACCTCCACTTT.

The chain couples TRBV28 to TRBJ2-7, with 9 bases that match TRBD1. The junction had 6 bases not matched to a gene; V was cut back by 3 bases and J by 12 bases. The germline V gene encodes CDR1 MDHEN and CDR2 SYDVKM. The CDR3 length is 12 residues. CDR3 sequence reads: CASSLADRGLYF. The CDR3 region has the DNA TGTGCCAGCAGTTTGGCGGACAGGGGCCTGTACTTC.

V is TRBV28 and J is TRBJ1-2; tentative D call: TRBD1 (6 bases). V shed 2 bases and J shed 11 bases, with 15 bases lying between them. The germline V gene has CDR1 MDHEN and CDR2 SYDVKM. The CDR3 runs to 13 residues. The CDR3 DNA reads as TGTGCCAGCAGTTTAGGACCGGACAGCCGGTACACCTTC. The encoded protein is CASSLGPDSRYTF.

V is TRBV5-1 and J is TRBJ1-1; maybe TRBD1 (5 bases). This CDR3 spans 17 amino acids. V was trimmed by 0 bases and J by 6 bases, leaving 21 bases between them. Germline assignment: CDR1 SGHRS and CDR2 YFSETQ. In DNA form, the CDR3 reads TGCGCCAGCAGCTTGGGGCAGGGCGGGGGTGTGGGGGCTGAAGCTTTCTTT. Residues: CASSLGQGGGVGAEAFF. Using reference TRBV5-1 and TRBJ1-1 for the parts outside the CDR3, the full variable domain is KAGVTQTPRYLIKTRGQQVTLSCSPISGHRSVSWYQQTPGQGLQFLFEYFSETQRNKGNFPGRFSGRQFSNSRSEMNVSTLELGDSALYLCASSLGQGGGVGAEAFFGQGTRLTVV.

The chain links TRBV19 to TRBJ2-1, with 12 bases matching TRBD2. After removal of 4 bases from V and 4 bases from J, the junction contained 2 bases not matched to a gene. The CDR3 covers 15 residues. Germline V lookup: CDR1 LNHDA, CDR2 SQIVND (reference sequence). CDR3 in amino acids: CASSRLAGVYNEQFF. CDR3 DNA sequence: TGTGCCAGTAGTAGACTAGCGGGAGTTTACAATGAGCAGTTCTTC. The variable domain in full, completed from reference TRBV19 and TRBJ2-1, reads DGGITQSPKYLFRKEGQNVTLSCEQNLNHDAMYWYRQDPGQGLRLIYYSQIVNDFQKGDIAEGYSVSREKKESFPLTVTSAQKNPTAFYLCASSRLAGVYNEQFFGPGTRLTVL.

The V call is TRBV28, the J call TRBJ2-7; 11 bases match TRBD1. With 0 bases clipped from V and 3 bases from J, the junction kept 4 bases outside the gene matches. This CDR3 comprises 16 residues. Germline V lookup: CDR1 MDHEN, CDR2 SYDVKM. The CDR3 nucleotides are TGTGCCAGCAGTTTATGGGGACAGGGGGTATTCTACGAGCAGTACTTC. Translating it yields CASSLWGQGVFYEQYF.

This chain links TRBV4-3 with TRBJ1-3, with D hard to call. CDR3 length: 16 amino acids. V was shortened by 0 bases and J by 2 bases, with 11 bases between the two germline ends. CDR1 is LGHNA, CDR2 YSLEER, per germline. This CDR3 is CASSQDFRLTGNTIYF. CDR3 in DNA: TGCGCCAGCAGCCAAGATTTCAGGCTAACTGGAAACACCATATATTTT.

There are a few counts of this clone. The chain couples TRBV9 to TRBJ2-5; 7 positions match TRBD1. The CDR3 is 14 residues long. The germline V gene encodes CDR1 SGDLS and CDR2 YYNGEE. Trimming removed 3 bases from V and 4 bases from J; junction bases left unmatched: 6. CDR3 bases: TGTGCCAGCAGCGAGTGGGCAGGGGGAGAGACCCAGTACTTC. Protein sequence: CASSEWAGGETQYF.